This passage covers 8 T cell receptor beta chains from one sample sequenced in a study of cytotoxic CD8 clonotypes in ibrutinib-treated CLL (TCRdb year 2021). The library came from the immunoSEQ multiplex PCR assay. The clones in this table, taken by TCRdb from immuneACCESS, are in-frame only. Not every clone is retained; where verified, under half of the shortfall comes from an unresolved V gene, and the cause of the rest is unknown. In this sample the table shows fewer than 400,000 clones, 67% of which occur a single time. Under 8% of the sample is in the top ten clones. Sequenced here: PBMCs, sampled after 36 months of ibrutinib treatment. The receptors were sampled from a human donor with chronic lymphocytic leukemia.

The chain carries TRBV6-1 and TRBJ1-2; D remains ambiguous. Trimming shortened V by 2 bases and J by 3 bases, and 7 bases separated the two germline ends. The CDR3 is made up of 13 amino acids. The germline gives CDR1 MNHNS, CDR2 SASEGT. CDR3 region: CASSEPEHYGYTF. As DNA, the CDR3 is TGTGCCAGCAGTGAACCCGAACACTATGGCTACACCTTC.

The gene calls are TRBV13 and TRBJ2-6; 10 bases map to TRBD1. The CDR3 contains 18 residues. J lost 0 bases, V lost 5 bases, and 7 bases had no gene match. The germline gives CDR1 PRHDT, CDR2 FYEKMQ (reference sequence). The CDR3 loop reads CASSPAGQGLSGANVLTF. In nucleotides, the CDR3 is TGTGCCAGCAGCCCCGCGGGACAGGGGCTCTCTGGGGCCAACGTCCTGACTTTC.

This clone was counted a single time. The rearrangement uses TRBV7-2 and TRBJ1-3; tentative D call: TRBD1 (6 bases). CDR1 SGHTA and CDR2 FQGNSA come from the germline V gene. V dropped 1 base and J dropped 8 bases, with 12 bases sitting between them. The CDR3 is 14 amino acids. In DNA, the CDR3 is TGTGCCAGCAGCTTAGACGGGGGCTTGGACACCATATATTTT. Protein product: CASSLDGGLDTIYF.

This clone appeared a single time. The chain is built from TRBV4-1 and TRBJ2-7, with D unresolved. This CDR3 region has 15 residues. In germline, CDR1 is MGHRA, CDR2 YSYEKL. V was pared by 1 base and J by 4 bases, with 14 bases between. In nucleotides, the CDR3 is TGCGCCAGCAGCCAAGCCGCCGAAAATGGGTACGAGCAGTACTTC. Translating it yields CASSQAAENGYEQYF.

The chain uses TRBV6-4 and TRBJ1-2, with 7 bases lining up with TRBD1. V shed 2 bases, J shed 6 bases, and the junction held 3 bases outside the gene matches. CDR1 and CDR2 (germline): MRHNA, SNTAGT. The CDR3 totals 13 residues. This chain's CDR3 is CASSDHTGDGYTF. For the CDR3, the DNA is TGTGCCAGCAGTGACCATACAGGGGATGGCTACACCTTC.

This clone turned up a few times. The rearrangement uses TRBV7-8 and TRBJ1-1; no definite D call. The ends were cut back, 1 base at V and 0 bases at J, with 9 bases in the middle. CDR3 length equals 15 residues. Germline V lookup: CDR1 SGHVS, CDR2 FQNEAQ. CDR3 coding DNA: TGTGCCAGCAGCTTAGGGGGTCAGTTGAACACTGAAGCTTTCTTT. Protein product: CASSLGGQLNTEAFF.

The rearrangement joins TRBV6-5 to TRBJ2-1; TRBD2 is a possible D gene (5 bases). V lost 4 bases and J 12 bases, leaving 19 bases between the germline ends. Germline V gene data show CDR1 as MNHEY and CDR2 as SVGAGI. The CDR3 runs 14 residues. In DNA, the CDR3 is TGTGCCAGCAGTTCGGCGGGCTTGATCGGTGGGCAGTTCTTC. This gives the protein CASSSAGLIGGQFF.

In this sample, this clone turned up once. V is TRBV4-1 and J is TRBJ2-3, with D maybe TRBD1 (6 bases). CDR3 size: 14 residues. Germline values: CDR1 MGHRA, CDR2 YSYEKL. V was pared by 5 bases and J by 2 bases, with 11 bases between. The CDR3 coding sequence is TGCGCCAGCAGCGTGGGACACATCACAGATACGCAGTATTTT. This codes for CASSVGHITDTQYF.